This T cell receptor (beta chain) originates from a study of radiation and T cells in renal cell carcinoma. Study-level findings and limits: Without pretreatment biopsies, baseline tumor clonotype presence was undetermined. Top tumor clonotypes rose in blood 2 weeks post-radiation, then contracted.

Only in-frame clones appear in the TCRdb table, and some are missing; sequencing was by immunoSEQ multiplex PCR. This table has more than 120,000 clones, 80% to 90% appearing once. Details on this clone: The antigen remains unidentified.

Time point meaning: blood 4 weeks post-SBRT, at nephrectomy. Treatment described: 15 Gy SBRT to primary tumor, nephrectomy 4 weeks later. Blood was sampled at baseline, 2 weeks and 4 weeks after SBRT. The tumor was a clear cell renal cell carcinoma. The V end lost 0 bases, the J end lost 3 bases, and 15 bases lay between the germline ends. In germline, CDR1 is ENHRY, CDR2 SYGVKD. The CDR3 runs 16 residues. This clonotype originated in a woman aged 50 to 60 with renal cell carcinoma. The rearrangement links TRBV10-3 to TRBJ2-7, with a possible D match to TRBD2 (6 bases). Source: blood, taken from a patient whose treatment included radiotherapy and nephrectomy. CDR3 sequence (DNA): TGTGCCATCAGTGAGTCGTCGGTGGGAGGCAACTACGAGCAGTACTTC. This sequence encodes CAISESSVGGNYEQYF.